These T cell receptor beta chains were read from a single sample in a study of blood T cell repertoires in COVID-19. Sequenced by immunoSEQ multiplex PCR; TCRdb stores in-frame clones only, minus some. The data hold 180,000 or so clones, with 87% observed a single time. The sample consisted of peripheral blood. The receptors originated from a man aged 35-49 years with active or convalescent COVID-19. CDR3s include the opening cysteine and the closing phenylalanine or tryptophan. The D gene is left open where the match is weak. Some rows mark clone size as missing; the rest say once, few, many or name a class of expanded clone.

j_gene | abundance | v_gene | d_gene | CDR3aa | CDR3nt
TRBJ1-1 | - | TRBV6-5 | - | CASSYSVGAEAFF | TGTGCCAGCAGTTACTCTGTCGGGGCTGAAGCTTTCTTT
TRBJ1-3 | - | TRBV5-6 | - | CASSLANLSPSGNTIYF | TGTGCCAGCAGCTTGGCCAATTTGTCCCCCTCTGGAAACACCATATATTTT
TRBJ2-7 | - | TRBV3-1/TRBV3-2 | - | CASSQRSGRTPYYEQYF | TGTGCCAGCAGCCAAAGAAGCGGCAGGACCCCATACTACGAGCAGTACTTC
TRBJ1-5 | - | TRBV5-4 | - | CASSPGRTARSSNQPQHF | TGTGCCAGCAGCCCCGGTCGGACAGCTCGTTCTAGCAATCAGCCCCAGCATTTT
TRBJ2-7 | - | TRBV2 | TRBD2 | CASGVEPSGAYEQYF | TGTGCCAGCGGGGTCGAGCCTAGCGGTGCCTACGAGCAGTACTTC
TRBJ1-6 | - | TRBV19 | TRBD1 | CASSMGQGKHSPLHF | TGTGCCAGTAGTATGGGACAGGGGAAGCATTCACCCCTCCACTTT
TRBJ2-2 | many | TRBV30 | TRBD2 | CAWRTSGGTGELFF | TGTGCCTGGAGGACTAGCGGCGGCACCGGGGAGCTGTTTTTT
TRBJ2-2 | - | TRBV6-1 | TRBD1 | CASSESGQGTGELFF | TGTGCCAGCAGTGAATCGGGACAGGGGACCGGGGAGCTGTTTTTT
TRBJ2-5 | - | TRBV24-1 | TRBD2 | CATSDSRLAGDRVGRETQYF | TGTGCCACCAGTGATAGTCGGCTAGCGGGGGATCGGGTCGGGCGAGAGACCCAGTACTTC
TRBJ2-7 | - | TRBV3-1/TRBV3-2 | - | CASGTDSYEQYF | TGTGCCAGCGGTACGGACAGCTACGAGCAGTACTTC
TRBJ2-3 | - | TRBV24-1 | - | CATSDSVRGPTDTQYF | TGTGCCACCAGTGATTCTGTCAGAGGGCCCACAGATACGCAGTATTTT
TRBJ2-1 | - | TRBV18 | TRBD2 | CASSPGSGGIYNEQFF | TGTGCCAGCTCCCCTGGGTCCGGGGGGATTTACAATGAGCAGTTCTTC
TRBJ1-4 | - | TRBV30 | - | CAFRGPNEKLFF | TGTGCCTTCAGGGGCCCTAATGAAAAACTGTTTTTT
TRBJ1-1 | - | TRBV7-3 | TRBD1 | CASSLDRVVGNTEAFF | TGTGCCAGCAGCTTAGACAGGGTGGTAGGAAACACTGAAGCTTTCTTT
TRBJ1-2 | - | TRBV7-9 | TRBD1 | CASRDQGDRGYGYTF | TGTGCCAGTAGAGACCAGGGGGACCGAGGCTATGGCTACACCTTC
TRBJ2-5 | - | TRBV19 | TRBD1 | CASSIGDRRETQYF | TGTGCCAGTAGTATCGGGGACAGGCGGGAGACCCAGTACTTC
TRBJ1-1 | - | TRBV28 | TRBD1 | CASSLGGQGAGNTEAFF | TGTGCCAGCAGTCTAGGGGGGCAGGGGGCGGGTAACACTGAAGCTTTCTTT
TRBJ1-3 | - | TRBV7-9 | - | CASSLGGSGNTIYF | TGTGCCAGCAGCTTGGGGGGGTCTGGAAACACCATATATTTT
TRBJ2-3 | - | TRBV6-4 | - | CASSPNGGATDTQYF | TGTGCCAGCAGCCCTAACGGGGGTGCCACAGATACGCAGTATTTT
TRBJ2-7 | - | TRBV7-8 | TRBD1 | CASSLDTGQGPQYF | TGTGCCAGCAGCTTAGATACGGGACAGGGGCCGCAGTACTTC
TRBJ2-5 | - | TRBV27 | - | CASSQNYRLQETQYF | TGTGCCAGCAGCCAGAATTACAGGTTACAAGAGACCCAGTACTTC
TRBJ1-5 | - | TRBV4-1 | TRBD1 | CASSQLDRENQPQHF | TGCGCCAGCAGCCAATTGGACAGGGAGAATCAGCCCCAGCATTTT
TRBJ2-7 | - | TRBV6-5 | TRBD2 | CASSYSLAGGAEQYF | TGTGCCAGCAGTTACTCTCTAGCGGGGGGGGCCGAGCAGTACTTC